The sequence of this T cell receptor beta chain was determined in a study of T cells in Graves' hyperthyroidism and ophthalmopathy. Points from the study as a whole: In the analysis, a 13 V-J model separated ophthalmopathy from stable hyperthyroidism. The model forecast ophthalmopathy, anticipating it by a median about six months before onset.

The source material, RNA transcripts, was used to amplify TCR beta CDR3 regions. Initially, a first-round RT-PCR of the TCR CDR3 employed the HTBI primer set. TCRdb reanalysed the multiplex PCR reads using MiXCR and keeps one entry per CDR3 protein. The sample comprises 500,000 to 650,000 distinct CDR3 sequences, approximately 14% of which are singletons, and roughly 13% rests with the top ten. Orbital computed tomography and thyroid ultrasound, together with serum TRAb and thyroxine and clinical symptoms, were used for diagnoses. Out of roughly 10 ml of fresh peripheral blood came the PBMCs. Between the trimmed V and J ends, which lost 1 base and 6 bases, there was a span of 9 bases. From germline, CDR1 is LNHNV and CDR2 YYDKDF (reference sequence). This CDR3 is 14 amino acids long. The table lists this clonotype with a few counts. Antigen: not known.

The source material was blood. The receptor's source is a middle-aged woman with Graves' hyperthyroidism. The chain is built from TRBV15 and TRBJ1-4, with D possibly TRBD1 on 5 matching bases. CDR3 in DNA: TGTGCCACCAGCAGAGGAGGGGACTATGAAAAACTGTTTTTT. This sequence encodes CATSRGGDYEKLFF.